This T cell receptor (beta chain) was captured in a study of cytomegalovirus exposure and HLA in healthy donors. Concerning this clone: Its antigen is unidentified.

Study conclusions and caveats: The study designated some 180 TCR beta chains cytomegalovirus-associated.

V shed 7 bases, J shed 1 base, and the junction held 13 bases outside the gene matches. Germline CDR1 and CDR2: MDHEN and SYDVKM. The length of the CDR3 is 17 residues. The study ran its PCR with 60 Vbeta and 13 Jbeta primers. Method: immunoSEQ multiplex PCR; TCRdb's copy keeps in-frame clones and lacks some. The table records just under 65,000 clones, around 80% of them present only once. This chain joins TRBV28 and TRBJ1-1; TRBD1 agrees at 9 bases. The sequence was collected from a woman between 25 and 40 years old in good health and CMV-seronegative. The sequencing sample was made of PBMCs. CDR3 sequence: CASNKQGAGVRNTEAFF. The DNA for the CDR3 is TGTGCCAGCAACAAACAGGGGGCAGGGGTAAGGAACACTGAAGCTTTCTTT.